This T cell receptor (beta chain) originates from a study of OX40 agonist ivuxolimab in advanced cancers. Regarding the research as a whole: The costimulatory receptor OX40 (CD134) was targeted by ivuxolimab, a fully human IgG2 agonistic monoclonal antibody. Intravenous ivuxolimab was administered to patients every 2 weeks at six dose levels: 0.01, 0.1, 0.3, 1.5, 3 and 10 mg/kg. Of the roughly 52 dose-escalation patients, hepatocellular carcinoma was present in about 20, melanoma in around 15, renal cell carcinoma in 9 and head and neck cancer in 9. A male proportion of nearly 85% and a mean age of about 60 years, ranging from 23 to 79, were recorded for the dose-escalation cohort. Patients were allowed to have had prior anti-PD-1, anti-PD-L1 or anti-CTLA-4 therapy, and approximately 40% of the dose-escalation patients had previously received checkpoint inhibitors. Partial responses occurred in three dose-escalation patients, of whom one had hepatocellular carcinoma and two had cutaneous melanoma. The purpose of peripheral TCRbeta sequencing was to test whether ivuxolimab changed TCR sequence diversity and led to clonal T-cell expansion. The monotherapy dose-escalation portion (N of about 50 patients) of the phase I ivuxolimab trial is reported in the paper.

What the research found in general, with its limitations: In partial responders in the 0.1-3.0 mg/kg groups, normalized peripheral clonal expansion was found to be among the lowest, especially among CD8+ T cells. Which antigens the clonally expanded peripheral T cells were specific for was not determined. Low levels of normalized T-cell clonal expansion were also seen in some patients who did not respond. On average, CD8+ T cells showed more expanded clones than CD4+ T cells after ivuxolimab. At doses from 0.1 to 3.0 mg/kg, clonal expansion was seen in both CD4+ and CD8+ blood T cells between baseline and week 6.

Genomic DNA was isolated from the sorted cells so that the TCRbeta CDR3 region could be sequenced. The immunoSEQ Assay was used to sequence the TCRbeta CDR3 regions. The table comes from immuneACCESS by way of TCRdb, which keeps in-frame sequences with V and J called. Part of the clones is missing from these tables; in studies checked, under half for an unresolved V gene and the rest for unknown reasons. In this sample the table shows 15,000 to 20,000 clones, 70% to 75% of which occur a single time. Clones ranked in the top ten supply 30% to 35% of the sample. Patients with autoimmune disease history or receiving systemic immunosuppression were excluded from the trial. Peripheral blood for TCR sequencing was collected from all dose cohorts at baseline, on cycle 4 day 1, and on cycle 7 day 1. Samples were obtained from an open-label, multicenter, first-in-human phase I dose-escalation trial of ivuxolimab. Adults with locally advanced or metastatic melanoma, renal cell carcinoma, hepatocellular carcinoma or head and neck squamous cell carcinoma were enrolled in the trial. Before TCR sequencing, CD4+ T cells and CD8+ T cells were sorted from peripheral blood as separate populations.

Of note for this clone: Its antigen is currently not known. No quality values exist for individual bases; no much larger clone is one base distant.

Taken from cysteine to phenylalanine, the CDR3 has 11 residues. Just the 33-base CDR3 DNA is kept, in frame starting at base 1. The trim is 1 base for V and 6 bases for J, with a gap of 1 base between the germline ends. Via the germline V gene, CDR1 is SGHAT and CDR2 FQNNGV. The chain uses TRBV11-2 and TRBJ2-1; the D gene identity is not certain. This clonotype was obtained from an adult with an advanced solid tumor such as melanoma, head and neck, liver or kidney cancer. Material: CD4+ or CD8+ T cells sorted from blood, obtained in a trial of the OX40 agonist ivuxolimab. The DNA is TGTGCCAGCAGCTTAGGCAATGAGCAGTTCTTC. This is translated as CASSLGNEQFF.